This T cell receptor (beta chain) was recovered during a study of blood T cell repertoires in COVID-19. Comment on this clone: Relative to the germline gene, one junction end is altered; a read error may explain this.

As processed by the authors: Nucleated cell number was recorded as an estimate derived from reference gene primer amplification. Here immunoSEQ multiplex PCR was the method, and the copy in TCRdb shows in-frame clones only, minus some. The D gene and trimming were derived from the DNA, and the V and J assignments and clone size from that table. The sample comprises more than 200,000 clones, over 80% of which are singletons, and about 2.5% rests with the top ten. The CDR3 has 13 amino acids. Germline-derived CDR1 and CDR2 are SEHNR and FQNEAQ (reference sequence). The sequence derives from a woman between 65 and 79 years old with active or convalescent COVID-19. The rearrangement links TRBV7-9 to TRBJ2-2; the D gene is possibly TRBD2 (5 bases). Source material: peripheral blood. CDR3 bases: TGTGCCAGCAGTTTAGACTATTCCGGGGAGCTGTTTTTT. It yields the protein CASSLDYSGELFF.